These 8 T cell receptor beta chains were sequenced from one sample in a study of T-cell reconstitution after alpha-beta-depleted transplantation in children. This sample's TCRbeta library carried unique molecular identifier barcodes. From the PCR reads, TCRdb called clonotypes with MiXCR, one entry per CDR3 protein. This sample has 610,000 or so distinct CDR3 sequences; 25% to 30% occur once, and the top ten carry about 35%. The sample in question was PBMCs, obtained before TCRalphabeta/CD19-depleted stem cell transplant. These receptors came from a boy under three years old with Wiskott-Aldrich syndrome, due to receive a stem cell transplant.

This clonotype was seen a few times. This chain connects TRBV5-1 to TRBJ2-7; D may correspond to TRBD1 or TRBD2 (5 bases each). Trimming took off 4 bases at V and 0 bases at J, with 11 bases between the two ends. The V gene's germline CDR1 is SGHRS and CDR2 YFSETQ. The CDR3 loop spans 14 amino acids. CDR3 sequence reads: CASSRDGVSYEQYF. The CDR3 DNA is TGCGCCAGCAGCCGGGACGGGGTCTCCTACGAGCAGTACTTC.

The chain joins TRBV19 to TRBJ2-1; 10 nucleotides line up with TRBD2. The CDR3 has 17 amino acids. Germline V gene data show CDR1 as LNHDA and CDR2 as SQIVND (reference sequence). V was clipped by 2 bases and J by 0 bases; unmatched bases: 4. This CDR3 reads CASSIFRTSGSYNEQFF. DNA for the CDR3: TGTGCCAGTAGTATATTTCGGACTAGCGGCTCCTACAATGAGCAGTTCTTC. The full variable domain, its missing parts supplied by reference TRBV19 and TRBJ2-1, is DGGITQSPKYLFRKEGQNVTLSCEQNLNHDAMYWYRQDPGQGLRLIYYSQIVNDFQKGDIAEGYSVSREKKESFPLTVTSAQKNPTAFYLCASSIFRTSGSYNEQFFGPGTRLTVL.

This chain connects TRBV28 to TRBJ1-2; a possible D gene is TRBD1 (6 bases). Germline CDR1 reads MDHEN; CDR2 reads SYDVKM. The CDR3 totals 14 residues. Deletions cut 5 bases from V and 4 bases from J, with 14 bases between. In DNA form, the CDR3 reads TGTGCCAGCAGTGGATCAGGGGCCGGCTATGGCTACACCTTC. It yields the protein CASSGSGAGYGYTF.

The sample holds a few counts of this clonotype. The V call is TRBV5-1, the J call TRBJ2-3, with D perhaps given as TRBD1 or TRBD2 (5 bases each). Germline V gene data show CDR1 as SGHRS and CDR2 as YFSETQ. V gave up 3 bases and J gave up 6 bases, with 14 bases separating them. The CDR3 extends over 14 amino acids. As DNA, the CDR3 is TGCGCCAGCAGCTGGGCAGGGACGGGGGATACGCAGTATTTT. This codes for CASSWAGTGDTQYF.

This clonotype was observed a single time. CDR3 bases: TGCGCCAGCAGCTTGGCCCCGGGACAACGGGGACCTAGCGCAGAGGGGCAGTTCTTC. Translation gives CASSLAPGQRGPSAEGQFF. This sequence joins TRBV5-1 and TRBJ2-1; D tentatively fits TRBD1 or TRBD2 (6 bases each). The ends were cut back, 0 bases at V and 12 bases at J, with 31 bases in the middle. CDR1 SGHRS and CDR2 YFSETQ come from the germline V gene. The CDR3 totals 19 residues.

The chain has TRBV6-5 and TRBJ2-3; a possible D gene is TRBD2 (5 bases). This CDR3 is built from 15 residues. With 3 bases removed from V and 6 bases from J, the gap between germline ends came to 16 bases. From germline, CDR1 is MNHEY and CDR2 SVGAGI. The CDR3 sequence is CASSYNPRGRDTQYF. CDR3 in DNA: TGTGCCAGCAGTTATAACCCCCGGGGAAGGGATACGCAGTATTTT.

The chain carries TRBV5-1 and TRBJ2-7; D possibly uses TRBD1 or TRBD2 (7 bases each). CDR3 size: 14 residues. With 7 bases removed from V and 9 bases from J, the gap between germline ends came to 23 bases. Per germline, CDR1 SGHRS and CDR2 YFSETQ. The chain's CDR3 is CASQRDRSDSGQYF. The CDR3 nucleotides read TGCGCCAGCCAGCGGGACAGATCTGATTCTGGGCAGTACTTC.

The V and J genes are TRBV7-2 and TRBJ2-7; D possibly corresponds to TRBD1 (6 bases). The germline CDR1 and CDR2 sequences are SGHTA and FQGNSA. V lost 4 bases and J 2 bases, leaving 12 bases between the germline ends. The CDR3 extends over 14 amino acids. The CDR3 DNA reads TGTGCCAGCAGCTCGAAGGACAGAACCTACGAGCAGTACTTC. This gives the protein CASSSKDRTYEQYF.